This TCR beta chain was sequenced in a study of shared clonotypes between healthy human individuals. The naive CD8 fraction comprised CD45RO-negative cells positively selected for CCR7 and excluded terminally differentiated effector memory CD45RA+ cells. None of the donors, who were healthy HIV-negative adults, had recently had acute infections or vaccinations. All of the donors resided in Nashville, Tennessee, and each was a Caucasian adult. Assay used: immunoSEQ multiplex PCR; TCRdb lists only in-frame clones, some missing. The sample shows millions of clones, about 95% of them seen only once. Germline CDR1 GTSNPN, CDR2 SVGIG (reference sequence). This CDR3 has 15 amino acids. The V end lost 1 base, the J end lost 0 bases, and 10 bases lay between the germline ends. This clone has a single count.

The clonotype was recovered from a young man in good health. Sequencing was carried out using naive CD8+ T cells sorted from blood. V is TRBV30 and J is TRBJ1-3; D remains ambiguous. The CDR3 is CAWSGREPSGNTIYF. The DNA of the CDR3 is TGTGCCTGGAGTGGCCGGGAACCCTCTGGAAACACCATATATTTT.